This is a list of T cell receptor beta chains from one sample in a study of blood T cell repertoires in COVID-19. The protocol was immunoSEQ multiplex PCR, while the TCRdb copy is restricted to in-frame clones and leaves out a portion. Of roughly 77,000 clones in the sample, 80% were seen once. Sequencing input: peripheral blood. These receptors all stem from a woman in her 70s with acute or convalescent COVID-19. Both conserved end residues are part of each CDR3. The D gene is left open where the match is weak. Clone size appears in some rows only: once, few, many, or a class for an expanded clone.

j_call clone_size d_call cdr3_length v_call cdr3_nt cdr3_aa
TRBJ2-7 NA TRBD1 18 TRBV19 TGTGCCAGTAGCAAAAACTGGGACAGGGGGCTTAAATCCTACGAGCAGTACTTC CASSKNWDRGLKSYEQYF
TRBJ1-2 NA NA 14 TRBV21-1 TGTGCCAGCAGCAAGGTTCCAGGGAACTATGGCTACACCTTC CASSKVPGNYGYTF
TRBJ2-2 NA NA 16 TRBV24-1 TGTGCCACCAGTGAAACAGGGAGCGCGGACACCGGGGAGCTGTTTTTT CATSETGSADTGELFF
TRBJ1-1 NA TRBD1 14 TRBV19 TGTGCCAGTAACGACAGGGGGCGAGACACTGAAGCTTTCTTT CASNDRGRDTEAFF
TRBJ1-2 NA NA 13 TRBV29-1 TGCAGCGTGCTGGAGGAGGGTGACTATGGCTACACCTTC CSVLEEGDYGYTF
TRBJ2-7 NA NA 16 TRBV7-8 TGTGCCAGCAGCTTAGCGGGCGGGTACACTCCCTACGAGCAGTACTTC CASSLAGGYTPYEQYF
TRBJ1-3 NA NA 15 TRBV18 TGTGCCAGCTCACCAGAACTCCCCTCTGGAAACACCATATATTTT CASSPELPSGNTIYF
TRBJ1-2 NA NA 14 TRBV7-8 TGTGCCAGCAGCTTCCTTGGCGGGGCGGCTGGCTACACCTTC CASSFLGGAAGYTF
TRBJ2-5 once NA 16 TRBV10-1 TGCGCCAGCAAGGGGAAGGGCCGTATTCGCCAAGAGACCCAGTACTTC CASKGKGRIRQETQYF
TRBJ2-1 NA TRBD2 15 TRBV5-1 TGCGCCAGTAACCGCGGGGGGGCTTTTTACAATGAGCAGTTCTTC CASNRGGAFYNEQFF
TRBJ1-1 NA NA 13 TRBV24-1 TGTGCCACCAGGAAGGACAGGAACACTGAAGCTTTCTTT CATRKDRNTEAFF
TRBJ1-1 NA TRBD1 14 TRBV4-1 TGCGCCAGCAGCCAGGACAGGGGGAACACTGAAGCTTTCTTT CASSQDRGNTEAFF
TRBJ1-6 NA TRBD1 14 TRBV19 TGTGCCAGTACGTCCGGACAGGGGGGTTCACCCCTCCACTTT CASTSGQGGSPLHF
TRBJ1-5 NA NA 13 TRBV7-2 TGTGCCAGCAGCTTAACAGAAGGTCAGCCCCAGCATTTT CASSLTEGQPQHF
TRBJ1-5 few NA 14 TRBV7-2 TGTGCCAGCAGCTCCGGGAGACTCAATCAGCCCCAGCATTTT CASSSGRLNQPQHF
TRBJ1-3 NA TRBD1 16 TRBV6-5 TGTGCCAGCAGTTACTTCCAGGGGGTGGCTGGAAACACCATATATTTT CASSYFQGVAGNTIYF
TRBJ2-7 NA TRBD1 14 TRBV7-2 TGTGCCAGCGGAGAGACAGGGGGATCCTACGAGCAGTACTTC CASGETGGSYEQYF
TRBJ1-2 NA NA 16 TRBV15 TGTGCCACCAGCAGAAGCGGGGGCTCAGGGAGGTATGGCTACACCTTC CATSRSGGSGRYGYTF
TRBJ1-1 NA TRBD1 14 TRBV27 TGTGCCAGCAGTTCCGGACAGGGGGGGGCTGAAGCTTTCTTT CASSSGQGGAEAFF
TRBJ2-5 NA TRBD2 14 TRBV6-5 TGTGCCAGCAGGACTAGCGGGGGGGAAGAGACCCAGTACTTC CASRTSGGEETQYF
TRBJ2-3 NA NA 16 TRBV11-1 TGTGCCAGCAGCTTAGAGGGGGGGCTCCTCACAGATACGCAGTATTTT CASSLEGGLLTDTQYF
TRBJ2-2 NA NA 16 TRBV5-1 TGCGCCAGCAGCTTGCGGGTGACAGAGAACACCGGGGAGCTGTTTTTT CASSLRVTENTGELFF
TRBJ1-2 NA NA 16 TRBV19 TGTGCCAGTAGTATAGATGGAACCGGGAGATTCTATGGCTACACCTTC CASSIDGTGRFYGYTF
TRBJ2-7 NA NA 13 TRBV18 TGTGCCAGCTCACCACCCAGCTCCTACGAGCAGTACTTC CASSPPSSYEQYF
TRBJ2-7 NA TRBD1 14 TRBV6-6 TGTGCCAGCAGTGAGAACGACAGGGGCTACGAGCAGTACTTC CASSENDRGYEQYF
TRBJ1-3 once NA 20 TRBV3-1/TRBV3-2 TGTGCCAGCAGCCCTAGGGGCAGTGGGCTAAGTTTAACCTCTGGAAACACCATATATTTT CASSPRGSGLSLTSGNTIYF
TRBJ1-6 NA NA 14 TRBV7-9 TGTGCCAGCAGCGCGCAGGGCGGAATTCTAGCCCTCCACTTT CASSAQGGILALHF
TRBJ2-2 NA NA 16 TRBV6-2/TRBV6-3 TGTGCCAGCAGCGAATCCCCAAGCAGGATCACCGGGGAGCTGTTTTTT CASSESPSRITGELFF
TRBJ1-5 NA TRBD1 16 TRBV27 TGTGCCAGCAGTTCACTACTCCGGGACAGAAATCAGCCCCAGCATTTT CASSSLLRDRNQPQHF
TRBJ2-7 NA NA 14 TRBV11-1 TGTGCCAGCAGCTTGCAGGGGTCGGCCTACGAGCAGTACTTC CASSLQGSAYEQYF
TRBJ2-7 NA TRBD2 15 TRBV15 TGTGCCACCAGCAGGGGGACTAGCGGAATCTACGAGCAGTACTTC CATSRGTSGIYEQYF
TRBJ2-1 NA TRBD1 14 TRBV7-8 TGTGCCAGCAGCTTCTCGACAGGGAACAATGAGCAGTTCTTC CASSFSTGNNEQFF
TRBJ2-1 NA TRBD1 16 TRBV24-1 TGTGCCACCAGTGATTCCGGGACAGGGGTAGGCAATGAGCAGTTCTTC CATSDSGTGVGNEQFF
TRBJ1-5 NA TRBD1 15 TRBV27 TGTGCCAGCAGTTCAGGGACAGGGAGCAATCAGCCCCAGCATTTT CASSSGTGSNQPQHF
TRBJ2-3 NA NA 13 TRBV11-3 TGTGCCAGCAGCTTCCTGCGTGGAGATACGCAGTATTTT CASSFLRGDTQYF
TRBJ2-7 NA TRBD1 15 TRBV5-6 TGTGCCAGCAGCTTAAGGGGACAGGGAAGGCTCGAGCAGTACTTC CASSLRGQGRLEQYF
TRBJ1-5 NA NA 15 TRBV6-5 TGTGCCGGACGAAAGGGGTCAGATGGCAATCAGCCCCAGCATTTT CAGRKGSDGNQPQHF
TRBJ2-3 NA TRBD2 19 TRBV7-9 TGTGCCAGCAGTTCAGGGACTAGCGGGGGGACTCGGGACACAGATACGCAGTATTTT CASSSGTSGGTRDTDTQYF
TRBJ1-5 NA TRBD1 15 TRBV6-2/TRBV6-3 TGTGCCAGCAGTTCCGGGCAGGGGGCGGTGCAGCCCCAGCATTTT CASSSGQGAVQPQHF
TRBJ2-2 NA NA 16 TRBV27 TGTGCCAGCAGTTTAATGTGGGGGGCGAACACCGGGGAGCTGTTTTTT CASSLMWGANTGELFF
TRBJ1-2 NA TRBD1 14 TRBV7-9 TGTGCCAGCAGCCCTAGACAGGGTAACTATGGCTACACCTTC CASSPRQGNYGYTF
TRBJ1-1 NA NA 16 TRBV9 TGTGCCAGCAGCCCCCCGGCAGGGCAATTGAACACTGAAGCTTTCTTT CASSPPAGQLNTEAFF
TRBJ2-3 NA TRBD2 16 TRBV3-1/TRBV3-2 TGTGCCAGCAGCCAAGTGAGCGGGGGGGCTACAGATACGCAGTATTTT CASSQVSGGATDTQYF
TRBJ1-1 NA TRBD1 18 TRBV4-1 TGCGCCAGCAGCATCCAAGCCGGGACAGATCTTGAAGTCACTGAAGCTTTCTTT CASSIQAGTDLEVTEAFF
TRBJ2-3 NA TRBD2 15 TRBV7-2 TGTGCCACCCTTAATCGGGCGGGGGGAGGCGATACGCAGTATTTT CATLNRAGGGDTQYF
TRBJ1-2 NA TRBD1 15 TRBV6-5 TGTGCCAGCAGCCCAACTCGGGACAGATACTATGGCTACACCTTC CASSPTRDRYYGYTF
TRBJ2-1 NA TRBD2 15 TRBV29-1 TGCAGCGTCGCACTAGCGGGGGGGTTGTACAATGAGCAGTTCTTC CSVALAGGLYNEQFF
TRBJ2-7 NA TRBD1 14 TRBV29-1 TGCAGCGTTGGGCGGACAGGAGCCTCCTACGAGCAGTACTTC CSVGRTGASYEQYF
TRBJ1-2 NA NA 15 TRBV7-2 TGTGCCAGCAGCCCGGAGTCTCCGGGTGGCTATGGCTACACCTTC CASSPESPGGYGYTF
TRBJ2-1 NA TRBD2 15 TRBV5-4 TGTGCCAGCAGCTTGACTAGCGGGGGGGACAATGAGCAGTTCTTC CASSLTSGGDNEQFF
TRBJ1-1 few NA 14 TRBV6-1 TGTGCCAGCAGTGAAACTAGACAGGCCACTGAAGCTTTCTTT CASSETRQATEAFF
TRBJ2-7 NA NA 14 TRBV7-8 TGTGCCAGCAGCTTAGATGCCACCGGCTACGAGCAGTACTTC CASSLDATGYEQYF
TRBJ2-1 NA TRBD2 16 TRBV19 TGTGCCAGTAGTAGGGTAGCGGGGGCCTCCTACAATGAGCAGTTCTTC CASSRVAGASYNEQFF
TRBJ2-6 once NA 16 TRBV27 TGTGCCAGCAGTTTATTTGCCGGCTCTGGGGCCAACGTCCTGACTTTC CASSLFAGSGANVLTF
TRBJ2-7 NA TRBD2 13 TRBV3-1/TRBV3-2 TGTGCCAGCAGGCGGGGGGCCGGCTACGAGCAGTACTTC CASRRGAGYEQYF